Listed below are T cell receptor beta chains from one sample, sequenced in a study of T cell repertoires in ileal Crohn's disease. Sequenced by immunoSEQ multiplex PCR; TCRdb stores in-frame clones only, minus some. Among about 17,000 clones listed, roughly 60% were seen once. What was sequenced was ileal tissue. All receptors derive from an adult with Crohn's disease. Each CDR3 is given with its conserved first and last residue. D genes are given only for firm matches. Size is stated for part of the rows, as once, few or many counts, or as a class when the clone is expanded.

size	V	D	J	CDR3	DNA
-	TRBV11-3	-	TRBJ1-1	CASSLQGLNTEAFF	TGTGCCAGCAGCTTACAGGGGCTGAACACTGAAGCTTTCTTT
medium-sized	TRBV2	-	TRBJ1-3	CASIRTQGNTIYF	TGTGCCAGCATCCGGACACAAGGAAACACCATATATTTT
few	TRBV2	-	TRBJ1-2	CASTPDAGTNYGYTF	TGTGCCAGCACCCCCGACGCAGGGACTAACTATGGCTACACCTTC
few	TRBV11-2	TRBD1	TRBJ1-1	CASSREGAVNTEAFF	TGTGCCAGCAGCCGGGAGGGGGCCGTGAACACTGAAGCTTTCTTT
-	TRBV13	TRBD1	TRBJ1-2	CASSSTGTDGYTF	TGTGCCAGCAGCTCGACCGGGACAGATGGCTACACCTTC
-	TRBV7-7	-	TRBJ2-2	CASSLGEYTGELFF	TGTGCTAGCAGCTTAGGAGAGTACACCGGGGAGCTGTTTTTT
-	TRBV7-2	TRBD2	TRBJ2-7	CASGQQAGRTDEQYF	TGTGCCAGCGGGCAACAAGCGGGACGGACCGACGAGCAGTACTTC
-	TRBV19	TRBD2	TRBJ2-7	CASSSLAGFSYEQYF	TGTGCCAGTAGTTCCCTAGCGGGATTCTCCTACGAGCAGTACTTC
-	TRBV18	-	TRBJ2-1	CASSFGSRSGEQFF	TGTGCCAGCTCCTTCGGGAGTCGATCAGGGGAGCAGTTCTTC
-	TRBV4-1	TRBD1	TRBJ2-7	CASSLGQGAYEQYF	TGCGCCAGCAGCCTAGGACAGGGGGCCTACGAGCAGTACTTC
few	TRBV4-1	-	TRBJ2-5	CASSQGTGFKQETQYF	TGCGCCAGCAGCCAAGGAACAGGATTCAAACAAGAGACCCAGTACTTC
few	TRBV5-6	-	TRBJ1-1	CASSKRQPYTEAFF	TGTGCCAGCAGTAAACGACAGCCTTACACTGAAGCTTTCTTT
-	TRBV5-4	TRBD1	TRBJ2-2	CASSLGDRKTGELFF	TGTGCCAGCAGCTTGGGGGACAGAAAAACCGGGGAGCTGTTTTTT
-	TRBV28	-	TRBJ2-5	CASSLYLSSVSNVQYF	TGTGCCAGCAGTTTATATCTGTCTAGCGTAAGCAATGTCCAGTACTTC
-	TRBV6-9	TRBD1	TRBJ1-2	CASSHRDRGRRGYTF	TGTGCCAGCAGTCACAGGGACAGGGGGCGAAGAGGCTACACCTTC
-	TRBV27	TRBD2	TRBJ2-2	CASRPRGGTSGLNTGELFF	TGTGCCAGCAGACCACGCGGCGGGACTAGCGGATTGAACACCGGGGAGCTGTTTTTT
few	TRBV18	TRBD1	TRBJ2-2	CASSPDRGSAGELFF	TGTGCCAGCTCACCCGACAGGGGGAGTGCCGGGGAGCTGTTTTTT
once	TRBV29-1	TRBD1	TRBJ2-7	CSVEGPGQSSYEQYF	TGCAGCGTTGAAGGCCCGGGACAGAGCTCCTACGAGCAGTACTTC
-	TRBV6-1	-	TRBJ2-7	CASTPGSSGSYEQYF	TGTGCCAGCACGCCCGGTTCAAGCGGCTCCTACGAGCAGTACTTC
few	TRBV28	TRBD1	TRBJ2-5	CASSHGQEETQYF	TGTGCCAGCAGCCATGGACAGGAAGAGACCCAGTACTTC
-	TRBV5-1	TRBD2	TRBJ2-7	CASRLGRESSYEQYF	TGCGCCAGCAGACTGGGGCGGGAGAGCTCCTACGAGCAGTACTTC
-	TRBV5-4	TRBD2	TRBJ2-3	CASSLTGGPGDTQYF	TGTGCCAGCAGCTTGACGGGAGGGCCGGGAGATACGCAGTATTTT
few	TRBV5-1	-	TRBJ2-2	CASSLPTSTSGELFF	TGCGCCAGCAGCTTGCCTACTAGTACGTCTGGGGAGCTGTTTTTT
few	TRBV5-4	TRBD2	TRBJ2-1	CASSKREYNEQFF	TGTGCCAGCTCCAAGCGGGAGTACAATGAGCAGTTCTTC
-	TRBV18	TRBD1	TRBJ2-5	CASSQGQGRQETQYF	TGTGCCAGCTCACAGGGACAGGGCAGACAAGAGACCCAGTACTTC
once	TRBV6-1	TRBD1	TRBJ1-1	CASQTGVLMNTEAFF	TGTGCCAGCCAGACAGGGGTACTCATGAACACTGAAGCTTTCTTT
-	TRBV18	TRBD1	TRBJ1-2	CASSQGQGYGYTF	TGTGCCAGCTCACAAGGACAGGGGTATGGCTACACCTTC
-	TRBV5-1	TRBD1	TRBJ1-1	CASSSSGTGGTEAFF	TGCGCCAGCAGCTCGAGCGGGACAGGGGGAACTGAAGCTTTCTTT
-	TRBV30	-	TRBJ1-5	CAWSVSRNDQPQHF	TGTGCCTGGAGTGTATCCAGAAACGATCAGCCCCAGCATTTT
-	TRBV2	-	TRBJ1-1	CASSEVGATTEAFF	TGTGCCAGCAGTGAGGTGGGCGCTACGACCGAAGCTTTCTTT
-	TRBV7-8	TRBD1	TRBJ2-7	CASGGGTGGSYEQYF	TGTGCCAGCGGAGGAGGGACAGGGGGCTCCTACGAGCAGTACTTC
-	TRBV2	-	TRBJ2-7	CASTRGASGDYEQYF	TGTGCCAGCACCCGGGGGGCTAGCGGAGACTACGAGCAGTACTTC
-	TRBV28	-	TRBJ1-1	CASSFGRENTEAFF	TGTGCCAGCAGTTTTGGACGGGAGAACACTGAAGCTTTCTTT
-	TRBV15	-	TRBJ1-5	CATSVSGRNQPQHF	TGTGCCACCAGCGTCAGTGGGAGGAATCAGCCCCAGCATTTT
-	TRBV11-2	-	TRBJ1-1	CASSLQGYTEAFF	TGTGCCAGCAGCTTGCAGGGCTACACTGAAGCTTTCTTT
-	TRBV19	-	TRBJ1-5	CASSPQVHSNQPQHF	TGTGCCAGTAGTCCCCAGGTCCATAGCAATCAGCCCCAGCATTTT
-	TRBV5-4	-	TRBJ2-3	CATQTRNVDTQYF	TGTGCCACCCAGACTAGAAACGTAGATACGCAGTATTTT
-	TRBV7-9	-	TRBJ2-1	CASSRDGGGQFF	TGTGCCAGCAGCAGAGACGGTGGAGGGCAGTTCTTC
once	TRBV6-5	TRBD2	TRBJ2-7	CASRLTSGSYEQYF	TGTGCCAGCAGACTAACTAGCGGCTCCTACGAGCAGTACTTC